This T cell receptor (beta chain) was recorded in a study of blood T cell repertoires in COVID-19 (TCRdb year 2020). As for the study more broadly: The collaborator samples originated in the United States, Italy and Spain and spanned the acute and convalescent phases of COVID-19. The prospective study material was composed of cDNA or gDNA derived from T cells, B-cell-depleted T cells, or PBMCs. Deeply sampled blood TCRbeta repertoires from subjects exposed to, actively infected with, or recovered from COVID-19 were included in the dataset. The repertoires were released in a freely available public database intended as a resource for research on the immune response to SARS-CoV-2. The samples were drawn from two sources: the first 160 participants of the ongoing ImmuneRACE study, and 950 to 1,500 subjects contributed by 6 global collaborators. A de-identified subject ID, COVID-19 status, age in years and sex were almost always included in the sample metadata. HLA class I and class II types, where available, came from metadata supplied by the sample provider rather than from assay-based typing.

Concerning this clone: The specificity of this receptor is unknown. No qualities accompany the bases; no much larger clone lies one base away.

TCRbeta CDR3 regions were amplified from genomic DNA by means of the immunoSEQ Assay, a bias-controlled multiplex PCR. The authors' analysis ran thus. Nucleated cell counts per sample were estimated from amplification of reference gene primers within the assay. To quantify the absolute abundance of each unique TCRbeta CDR3 rearrangement, sequence reads were collapsed and filtered. Productive Simpson clonality was computed per sample as the square root of Simpson's diversity index over productive rearrangements. Held by TCRdb, this immuneACCESS table contains in-frame sequences only and omits some clones. Under half of the omission traces to an unresolved V gene where checked; the cause of the rest is unknown. V, J and clone size were drawn from that table, and D and trimming were deduced from the DNA. Counted in this sample were approximately 300,000 clones; roughly 88% of them appeared once. The ten largest make up under 5% of the sample.

Sequences SGHRS (CDR1) and YFSETQ (CDR2) are obtained from the germline V gene. V is shortened by 5 bases, J by 0 bases, and the region joining them spans 8 bases. The CDR3 goes from the cysteine to the phenylalanine over 14 residues. This entry keeps only the CDR3 DNA: 42 bases, framed from base 1. Each collaborating institution followed its own protocols to collect whole blood in K2EDTA tubes. For TCRbeta analysis, collaborator samples were shipped as frozen whole blood, as isolated PBMCs, or as DNA extracted from either sample type. Broad study findings and their caveats: The amount of clinical and demographic metadata varied by source and participant and was provided uncurated.

The source material was peripheral blood. The rearranged segments are TRBV5-1 and TRBJ2-2; a tentative D call is TRBD1 (6 bases match). This sequence was found in a woman in her fifties or sixties with active or convalescent COVID-19. In nucleotides, the sequence is TGCGCCAGCAGGGGACAAGCGAACACCGGGGAGCTGTTTTTT. It translates to CASRGQANTGELFF. The CDR3, completed at both ends by the reference TRBV5-1 and TRBJ2-2 genes, gives the full variable domain KAGVTQTPRYLIKTRGQQVTLSCSPISGHRSVSWYQQTPGQGLQFLFEYFSETQRNKGNFPGRFSGRQFSNSRSEMNVSTLELGDSALYLCASRGQANTGELFFGEGSRLTVL.